A selection of T cell receptor beta chains follows, all from one sample in a study of early T cells in non-severe SARS-CoV-2 infection. TCRdb fed the 5' RACE reads into MiXCR, producing one record per CDR3 protein. The profile shows about 90,000 distinct CDR3 sequences, about 12% of them singletons. Sequencing used whole blood, obtained at baseline. The receptors derive from an adult who was a healthcare worker with PCR-confirmed SARS-CoV-2 infection or an uninfected control (not recorded which). CDR3s include the opening cysteine and the closing phenylalanine or tryptophan. A D gene is named only where the DNA matches it firmly. Clone size is shown for a subset of rows, as once, few, many or a class of expanded clone.

size	J	V	D	DNA	CDR3
many	TRBJ1-1	TRBV12-3/TRBV12-4	NA	TGTGCCAGCAGCCTTTCGAGGGACACTGAAGCTTTCTTT	CASSLSRDTEAFF
few	TRBJ1-1	TRBV15	NA	TGTGCCACCAGCAGAGAACAGCTACTAAACACTGAAGCTTTCTTT	CATSREQLLNTEAFF
NA	TRBJ1-2	TRBV6-1	NA	TGTGCCAGCAGTGAAGTCCAGGGGTACTATGGCTACACCTTC	CASSEVQGYYGYTF
few	TRBJ1-1	TRBV6-1	TRBD1	TGTGCCAGCATTTGGACAGGGCGGGACACTGAAGCTTTCTTT	CASIWTGRDTEAFF
few	TRBJ2-3	TRBV5-1	NA	TGCGCCAGCAGCTTGGGGCCTCTCTCCACAGATACGCAGTATTTT	CASSLGPLSTDTQYF
many	TRBJ2-2	TRBV12-3/TRBV12-4	NA	TGTGCCAGCAGTTTAATGCAGGAAGGGGAGCTGTTTTTT	CASSLMQEGELFF
many	TRBJ2-1	TRBV18	TRBD1	TGTGCCAGCTCACCCGGACAGGGCAGGGTATATGAGCAGTTCTTC	CASSPGQGRVYEQFF
NA	TRBJ2-3	TRBV20-1	TRBD2	TGCAGTGCTAGAGGGGGGACTAGCGGGAGTACAGATACGCAGTATTTT	CSARGGTSGSTDTQYF
few	TRBJ2-1	TRBV20-1	TRBD2	TGCAGTGCCAGGACTAGCGGGGGGGCCGGCTCCTACAATGAGCAGTTCTTC	CSARTSGGAGSYNEQFF
few	TRBJ2-7	TRBV6-2/TRBV6-3	NA	TGTGCCAGCAGAGACCCCCCGGGGGAGCAGTACTTC	CASRDPPGEQYF
NA	TRBJ1-1	TRBV28	NA	TGTGCCAGCAGCCCTCCTCGGGGGGTCACTGAAGCTTTCTTT	CASSPPRGVTEAFF
many	TRBJ1-1	TRBV5-1	NA	TGCGCCAGCAGGACGGACGGGTACACTGAAGCTTTCTTT	CASRTDGYTEAFF
NA	TRBJ1-2	TRBV11-2	TRBD1	TGTGCCAGCAGCTCCGAACCCGGGGGACAGGGAATGTATGGCTACACCTTC	CASSSEPGGQGMYGYTF
many	TRBJ2-3	TRBV6-5	TRBD2	TGTGCCAGCAGTTTGTCTAGCGGGAATGGGGAAAGAGATACGCAGTATTTT	CASSLSSGNGERDTQYF
few	TRBJ2-5	TRBV7-3	NA	TGTGCCAACAGCTTTAATAGGGGGGAGACCCAGTACTTC	CANSFNRGETQYF
NA	TRBJ2-1	TRBV6-1	NA	TGTGCCAGCAGTGACCGAATTCAGGGAGAGCAGTTCTTC	CASSDRIQGEQFF
NA	TRBJ2-2	TRBV7-3	NA	TGTGCCAGCAGGGCTAGCCTGGGCACCGGGGAGCTGTTTTTT	CASRASLGTGELFF
few	TRBJ2-5	TRBV6-2/TRBV6-3	NA	TGTGCCAGCCTGCCCCACAAGCGAGACAGTCTCCAAGAGACCCAGTACTTC	CASLPHKRDSLQETQYF
many	TRBJ2-7	TRBV20-1	NA	TGCAGTGCTAGAGACCTCGGGGGTTCTGACTACGAGCAGTACTTC	CSARDLGGSDYEQYF
NA	TRBJ1-1	TRBV25-1	NA	TGTGCCAGCAGTGAAACTGGGCTACTGAACACTGAAGCTTTCTTT	CASSETGLLNTEAFF
many	TRBJ2-2	TRBV7-3	TRBD1	TGTGCCAGCAGCTTGATGCCAGGGACAGGGAACGGGGAGCTGTTTTTT	CASSLMPGTGNGELFF
NA	TRBJ2-7	TRBV6-5	TRBD1	TGTGCCAGCAGTTACTCCTCACGGGGACAGGGTCGAGTCGAGCAGTACTTC	CASSYSSRGQGRVEQYF
NA	TRBJ2-3	TRBV3-1	NA	TGTGCCAGCAGCCAAGACCTAGCGCCCACCTTGGGAGATACGCAGTATTTT	CASSQDLAPTLGDTQYF
NA	TRBJ2-6	TRBV27	NA	TGTGCCAGCAGTTCTATCCAGCCCTCTGGGGCCAACGTCCTGACTTTC	CASSSIQPSGANVLTF
many	TRBJ1-6	TRBV6-5	NA	TGTGCCAGCACCTTGAAGGCAATGAGTTCACCCCTCCACTTT	CASTLKAMSSPLHF
NA	TRBJ2-7	TRBV19	NA	TGTGCCAGTAGTATGGGATCGGGGGGCGCCTACGAGCAGTACTTC	CASSMGSGGAYEQYF
NA	TRBJ2-1	TRBV20-1	TRBD2	TGCAGTGCTAGAGACCTAGCGGGGCTAGTGAGCAATGAGCAGTTCTTC	CSARDLAGLVSNEQFF
NA	TRBJ2-7	TRBV3-1	TRBD1	TGTGCCAGCAGGAAGACAGGGGTTGACTACGAGCAGTACTTC	CASRKTGVDYEQYF
NA	TRBJ1-3	TRBV20-1	NA	TGCAGTGCTAGAGATGGGCGGTCGGGGGCTGGTGGAAACACCATATATTTT	CSARDGRSGAGGNTIYF
many	TRBJ1-5	TRBV6-6	NA	TGTGCCAGCAGTTACTTTACGGGTTGGAGCAATCAGCCCCAGCATTTT	CASSYFTGWSNQPQHF
many	TRBJ1-5	TRBV6-6	NA	TGTGCCAGCACCGACTGGGGGGGCGGTCAGCCCCAGCATTTT	CASTDWGGGQPQHF
NA	TRBJ2-7	TRBV19	NA	TGTGCCAGTAGTATGGATTTGGGCAGCTACGAGCAGTACTTC	CASSMDLGSYEQYF
few	TRBJ2-3	TRBV29-1	TRBD2	TGCAGCGTTGAGATGTTGATCGGGAGGAGGGCAGATACGCAGTATTTT	CSVEMLIGRRADTQYF
NA	TRBJ2-3	TRBV4-2	TRBD1	TGTGCCAGCAGCCCAGGGGACAGGGAAGCCACAGATACGCAGTATTTT	CASSPGDREATDTQYF
few	TRBJ1-4	TRBV28	TRBD1	TGTGCCAGCAGCCACCATCGATGGACAGGTCTCGAGGGGGATGCAACTAATGAAAAACTGTTTTTT	CASSHHRWTGLEGDATNEKLFF
few	TRBJ1-2	TRBV27	NA	TGTGCCAGCGGGTACGGTAACTATGGCTACACCTTC	CASGYGNYGYTF
NA	TRBJ2-7	TRBV29-1	NA	TGCAGCGCTGGGTTCCCGGGGGAGCAGTACTTC	CSAGFPGEQYF
NA	TRBJ2-1	TRBV6-2/TRBV6-3	TRBD1	TGTGCCAGCAGACCGACAGGGGAGACCTACAATGAGCAGTTCTTC	CASRPTGETYNEQFF
NA	TRBJ2-3	TRBV28	NA	TGTGCCAGCAGCACACAGGTTCCAGATACGCAGTATTTT	CASSTQVPDTQYF
NA	TRBJ2-7	TRBV20-1	NA	TGCAGTGCAACTCAGACGACAACTTCCTACGAGCAGTACTTC	CSATQTTTSYEQYF
NA	TRBJ2-2	TRBV5-1	NA	TGCGCCAGCAGCGCAACCGTCAGGGGCACCGGGGAGCTGTTTTTT	CASSATVRGTGELFF
few	TRBJ1-1	TRBV19	NA	TGTGCCAGTAGTATAGACGGGGCCGTGACCACTGAAGCTTTCTTT	CASSIDGAVTTEAFF
few	TRBJ2-1	TRBV24-1	TRBD1	TGTGCCACCAGTGACGCCGGGACAGGGGATGAGCAGTTCTTC	CATSDAGTGDEQFF